This T cell receptor (beta chain) was observed in a study of blood T cell repertoires in COVID-19. Repertoires were generated with immunoSEQ multiplex PCR, while TCRdb's copy carries only in-frame clones and drops some. This table holds 97,000 or so clones, approximately 80% found once. This clone occurred once. This CDR3 has 11 amino acids. V was clipped by 6 bases and J by 10 bases; unmatched bases: 5. Germline CDR1 and CDR2: KGHSH and LQKENI. V gene TRBV18 combines with J gene TRBJ1-1; 7 bases are a match to TRBD1. The receptor was derived from a man aged 60 to 69 with acute or convalescent COVID-19. The sequenced material came from peripheral blood. CDR3 sequence (DNA): TGTGCCAGCTCGACAGGGTTGGCAGCTTTCTTT. Its protein is CASSTGLAAFF.